This is a list of T cell receptor beta chains from one sample in a study of CD8 T cells in Susac syndrome. One entry per CDR3 protein, called by TCRdb with MiXCR from the immunoSEQ multiplex PCR reads. The repertoire consists of 100,000 to 110,000 distinct CDR3 sequences, with 95% occurring once and the leading ten covering 0.25% to 0.35%. Material for sequencing was CD8+ T cells from PBMCs. The receptors derive from a human donor with Susac syndrome. Both conserved end residues are part of each CDR3. Fields, in order: J gene, D gene, clone size, V gene, CDR3 DNA, CDR3 protein. The D gene is left open where the match is weak. Some rows mark clone size as missing; the rest say once, few, many or name a class of expanded clone.

J: TRBJ2-5
D: NA
size: NA
V: TRBV24-1
DNA: TGTGCCACCCGGGACCCACAAGAGACCCAGTACTTC
CDR3: CATRDPQETQYF

J: TRBJ2-2
D: NA
size: NA
V: TRBV27
DNA: TGTGCCAGCAGTAATTCACCAGGGGCCCTCACCGGGGAGCTGTTTTTT
CDR3: CASSNSPGALTGELFF

J: TRBJ2-7
D: NA
size: NA
V: TRBV7-9
DNA: TGTGCCAGCACCCCGTTTGAGTACGAGCAGTACTTC
CDR3: CASTPFEYEQYF

J: TRBJ1-1
D: NA
size: NA
V: TRBV3-1
DNA: TGTGCCAGCAGCCAAGTGGGGACTGCTGAAGCTTTCTTT
CDR3: CASSQVGTAEAFF

J: TRBJ1-5
D: NA
size: NA
V: TRBV6-5
DNA: TGTGCCAGCAGTCCATCAGGTGGGAACAATCAGCCCCAGCATTTT
CDR3: CASSPSGGNNQPQHF

J: TRBJ1-1
D: NA
size: NA
V: TRBV20-1
DNA: TGCAGTGCCGGATGGGGACAGAACACTGAAGCTTTCTTT
CDR3: CSAGWGQNTEAFF

J: TRBJ2-2
D: NA
size: NA
V: TRBV29-1
DNA: TGCAGCGTTAGGATTGTGGGAACGAACACCGGGGAGCTGTTTTTT
CDR3: CSVRIVGTNTGELFF

J: TRBJ2-7
D: TRBD1
size: NA
V: TRBV14
DNA: TGTGCCAGCAGCCACAGGGGACAGGGCCCCTACGAGCAGTACTTC
CDR3: CASSHRGQGPYEQYF

J: TRBJ2-1
D: TRBD1
size: NA
V: TRBV9
DNA: TGTGCCAGCAGCGTAGACCGAACTACACGGTCGGGACAGTACAATGAGCAGTTCTTC
CDR3: CASSVDRTTRSGQYNEQFF

J: TRBJ2-5
D: NA
size: NA
V: TRBV20-1
DNA: TGCAGTGCACGTCGACAGGGAGGAGAGACCCAGTACTTC
CDR3: CSARRQGGETQYF

J: TRBJ2-5
D: NA
size: NA
V: TRBV2
DNA: TGTGCCAGCGGAGAGACCCAGTACTTC
CDR3: CASGETQYF

J: TRBJ2-1
D: NA
size: NA
V: TRBV21-1
DNA: TGTGCCAGCAGAACGGGAATAGCGGAGGATGAGCAGTTCTTC
CDR3: CASRTGIAEDEQFF

J: TRBJ2-5
D: TRBD1
size: NA
V: TRBV6-1
DNA: TGTGCCAGCAGCGCCGGGACAGGGTCAGAGACCCAGTACTTC
CDR3: CASSAGTGSETQYF

J: TRBJ2-5
D: NA
size: NA
V: TRBV3-1
DNA: TGTGCCAGCAGCCATTTCACGCAGCCTCAAGAGACCCAGTACTTC
CDR3: CASSHFTQPQETQYF

J: TRBJ2-1
D: TRBD2
size: NA
V: TRBV6-5
DNA: TGTGCCAGCAGTTACTCGAGACGGGGGGAATCCTACAATGAGCAGTTCTTC
CDR3: CASSYSRRGESYNEQFF

J: TRBJ2-1
D: NA
size: NA
V: TRBV20-1
DNA: TGCAGTGCCCCTGCGGGGGCTACCGAGGAGCAGTTCTTC
CDR3: CSAPAGATEEQFF

J: TRBJ2-1
D: NA
size: NA
V: TRBV6-5
DNA: TGTGCCAGCAGTTACGGTTCTCTCGACTACAATGAGCAGTTCTTC
CDR3: CASSYGSLDYNEQFF

J: TRBJ1-5
D: NA
size: NA
V: TRBV27
DNA: TGTGCGTCGGGGCATCAGCCCCAGCATTTT
CDR3: CASGHQPQHF

J: TRBJ2-5
D: TRBD1
size: NA
V: TRBV5-1
DNA: TGCGCCAGCAGCGTCTCCGGGACACAGGGGAGAAAGACCCAGTACTTC
CDR3: CASSVSGTQGRKTQYF

J: TRBJ2-1
D: NA
size: NA
V: TRBV5-6
DNA: TGTGCCAGCAGCTCAGAGGGTTCGGGGCTCGACGCGGAGTTCTTC
CDR3: CASSSEGSGLDAEFF

J: TRBJ1-6
D: NA
size: once
V: TRBV6-5
DNA: TGTGCCATAAGGACGGAAAATTCACCCCTCCACTTT
CDR3: CAIRTENSPLHF

J: TRBJ1-4
D: TRBD1
size: NA
V: TRBV12-3/TRBV12-4
DNA: TGTGCCAGCAGTTCTCCCGACAGGGCAAAAGAAAAACTGTTTTTT
CDR3: CASSSPDRAKEKLFF

J: TRBJ2-5
D: NA
size: NA
V: TRBV4-1
DNA: TGCGCCAGCAGCCAAGACAGTCAAGAGACCCAGTACTTC
CDR3: CASSQDSQETQYF

J: TRBJ2-1
D: NA
size: NA
V: TRBV28
DNA: TGTGCCAGCAGTTTTCAGGGGAATGAGCAGTTCTTC
CDR3: CASSFQGNEQFF

J: TRBJ2-2
D: NA
size: NA
V: TRBV3-1
DNA: TGTGCCAGCAGCCAAGATTGGTTACAGGTTAACACCGGGGAGCTGTTTTTT
CDR3: CASSQDWLQVNTGELFF

J: TRBJ2-5
D: NA
size: NA
V: TRBV28
DNA: TGTGCCAGCAGCCCCCAGCGGGACACACAAGAGACCCAGTACTTC
CDR3: CASSPQRDTQETQYF

J: TRBJ2-7
D: NA
size: once
V: TRBV5-6
DNA: TGTGCCAGCAGCTCCGGCGACGAGCAGTACTTC
CDR3: CASSSGDEQYF

J: TRBJ2-3
D: NA
size: NA
V: TRBV27
DNA: TGTGCCAGCAGTTTATCCCCGGCATTAGGTGGGGTTCCGGATTACACAGATACGCAGTATTTT
CDR3: CASSLSPALGGVPDYTDTQYF

J: TRBJ1-1
D: NA
size: once
V: TRBV21-1
DNA: TGTGCCAGGAATAAACATAAGGCCACTGAAGCTTTCTTT
CDR3: CARNKHKATEAFF

J: TRBJ2-3
D: NA
size: NA
V: TRBV2
DNA: TGTGCCAGCAGTGAGAGGCTAGTTGATACGCAGTATTTT
CDR3: CASSERLVDTQYF

J: TRBJ1-1
D: NA
size: NA
V: TRBV12-3/TRBV12-4
DNA: TGTGCCAGCAGTTCACCCCCCTTTCCAGCTTTCTTT
CDR3: CASSSPPFPAFF

J: TRBJ2-1
D: NA
size: NA
V: TRBV9
DNA: TGTGCCAGAGGCGACAATGAGCAGTTCTTC
CDR3: CARGDNEQFF

J: TRBJ1-2
D: NA
size: NA
V: TRBV4-1
DNA: TGCGCCAGCAGCCAAGAAAGCCAGGGAAAGGATGGCTACACCTTC
CDR3: CASSQESQGKDGYTF

J: TRBJ1-5
D: NA
size: NA
V: TRBV13
DNA: TGTGCCAGCAGCTTAGGGCAGCCCAATCAGCCCCAGCATTTT
CDR3: CASSLGQPNQPQHF

J: TRBJ2-5
D: NA
size: NA
V: TRBV6-6
DNA: TGTGCCAGCAGTTACTCGAAGGGGGAGACCCAGTACTTC
CDR3: CASSYSKGETQYF

J: TRBJ2-1
D: NA
size: NA
V: TRBV29-1
DNA: TGCAGCGTTTTATCGGGGTACAATGAGCAGTTCTTC
CDR3: CSVLSGYNEQFF

J: TRBJ2-2
D: NA
size: NA
V: TRBV14
DNA: TGTGCCAGCAGCCAGGACCTAGCAGTCACCGGGGAGCTGTTTTTT
CDR3: CASSQDLAVTGELFF

J: TRBJ2-5
D: NA
size: NA
V: TRBV5-4
DNA: TGTGCCAGTGGGGGGAGTGATGAGACCCAGTACTTC
CDR3: CASGGSDETQYF

J: TRBJ2-5
D: TRBD2
size: NA
V: TRBV6-5
DNA: TGTGCCAGCAGTTTCACCGGACTAGCGGGGGCGTTGGAGACCCAGTACTTC
CDR3: CASSFTGLAGALETQYF

J: TRBJ2-7
D: NA
size: NA
V: TRBV7-9
DNA: TGTGCCAGCAGCTTCGCCCGAGACGAGCAGTACTTC
CDR3: CASSFARDEQYF

J: TRBJ2-7
D: NA
size: NA
V: TRBV6-6
DNA: TGTGCCAGCAGTTACTTACAGGCGGCCTACGAGCAGTACTTC
CDR3: CASSYLQAAYEQYF

J: TRBJ2-1
D: NA
size: NA
V: TRBV24-1
DNA: TGTGCCACCAGTGCTCATACCGACGGCTACAATGAGCAGTTCTTC
CDR3: CATSAHTDGYNEQFF

J: TRBJ2-5
D: NA
size: NA
V: TRBV28
DNA: TGTGCCAGCAGTGCGAGTATGGAGACCCAGTACTTC
CDR3: CASSASMETQYF

J: TRBJ1-6
D: NA
size: NA
V: TRBV20-1
DNA: TGCAGTGCTAGACCCCCGGGGAGGGCCGAAAATTCACCCCTCCACTTT
CDR3: CSARPPGRAENSPLHF

J: TRBJ1-3
D: NA
size: NA
V: TRBV20-1
DNA: TGCAGTGCTAGCTACGACCATAGAAACACCATATATTTT
CDR3: CSASYDHRNTIYF

J: TRBJ2-2
D: NA
size: NA
V: TRBV2
DNA: TGTGCCAGCAGTGAAGCGCAGGACGGGGAGCTGTTTTTT
CDR3: CASSEAQDGELFF

J: TRBJ1-1
D: NA
size: NA
V: TRBV5-1
DNA: TGCGCCAGCAGCGACGGACTCCCGGGGACTGAAGCTTTCTTT
CDR3: CASSDGLPGTEAFF

J: TRBJ1-1
D: NA
size: NA
V: TRBV20-1
DNA: TGCAGTGCTCCAGCCCTAAGACAGAACACTGAAGCTTTCTTT
CDR3: CSAPALRQNTEAFF

J: TRBJ2-1
D: NA
size: NA
V: TRBV12-3/TRBV12-4
DNA: TGTGCCAGCAGTTTGCAGATGGGGGATGAGCAGTTCTTC
CDR3: CASSLQMGDEQFF

J: TRBJ1-2
D: NA
size: NA
V: TRBV28
DNA: TGTGCCAGCAGTGGCCCAACCGGGACCAATAACTATGGCTACACCTTC
CDR3: CASSGPTGTNNYGYTF

J: TRBJ2-7
D: TRBD1
size: NA
V: TRBV29-1
DNA: TGCAGCGTTGCCGAGACAGGGTCGTCCTACGAGCAGTACTTC
CDR3: CSVAETGSSYEQYF

J: TRBJ2-4
D: TRBD1
size: NA
V: TRBV6-4
DNA: TGTGCCAGCAGTCTGACAGGGGAAGGGGGGAACATTCAGTACTTC
CDR3: CASSLTGEGGNIQYF

J: TRBJ2-1
D: NA
size: NA
V: TRBV3-1
DNA: TGTGCCAGCAGCCAACTTAGCTATGAGCAGTTCTTC
CDR3: CASSQLSYEQFF

J: TRBJ2-5
D: TRBD1
size: NA
V: TRBV19
DNA: TGTGCCAGTAGTCCCCAGGGACAGGGGTATGGCCTGAATCGGGAGACCCAGTACTTC
CDR3: CASSPQGQGYGLNRETQYF

J: TRBJ2-1
D: NA
size: NA
V: TRBV29-1
DNA: TGCAGCGTTGCTGTAAGACTAGTGGGCACGGTTGAGCAGTTCTTC
CDR3: CSVAVRLVGTVEQFF

J: TRBJ2-7
D: TRBD2
size: NA
V: TRBV5-1
DNA: TGCGCCAGCAGCCCGGCCGGGACTAGCGGGGGTCTTTCCTACGAGCAGTACTTC
CDR3: CASSPAGTSGGLSYEQYF